The 3 T cell receptor beta chains reported below all come from one sample, sequenced in a study of Ad26.COV2.S vaccination and SARS-CoV-2 variants. The protocol was immunoSEQ multiplex PCR, while the TCRdb copy is restricted to in-frame clones and leaves out a portion. The sample holds hundreds of thousands of clones; around 82% are singletons and the top ten take roughly 7.4%. Indicated treatment: about 20 received Ad26.COV2.S at low or high dose, single or two shots; 5 received placebo; per-sample allocation not given. Collection of the samples took place on day 63 after the first injection of vaccine or placebo. The sample was peripheral blood, taken in a trial of Ad26.COV2.S vaccine versus placebo. Receptor source: a person between 18 and 65 years old who received the Ad26.COV2.S COVID-19 vaccine or a placebo.

V usage is TRBV7-3 and J usage is TRBJ1-4, with 10 bases aligning to TRBD1. Trimming took 1 base from V and 8 from J; bases not matched to a gene: 4. Germline lookup yields CDR1 SGHTA and CDR2 FQGTGA. The CDR3 has 15 residues. This CDR3 reads CASSLSGQGVEKLFF. The CDR3 DNA is TGTGCCAGCAGCTTAAGTGGACAGGGGGTGGAAAAACTGTTTTTT.

The table lists this clone with a few counts. This chain's CDR3 is CASSLVPGKSEKLFF. CDR3 sequence (DNA): TGTGCCAGCAGCTTAGTTCCAGGAAAGTCTGAAAAACTGTTTTTT. This chain connects TRBV7-9 to TRBJ1-4; D is unclear. Germline lookup yields CDR1 SEHNR and CDR2 FQNEAQ (reference sequence). Trimming removed 1 base at V and 7 bases at J, with 13 bases between. This CDR3 contains 15 residues.

This sequence joins TRBV10-3 and TRBJ2-3; D is tentatively TRBD1 or TRBD2 (5 bases each). This CDR3 spans 13 amino acids. V was cut by 10 bases and J by 2 bases, with 13 bases left in between. Germline loops: CDR1 ENHRY, CDR2 SYGVKD. CDR3 DNA: TGTGCCACCCGGGAAGGGGTCACAGATACGCAGTATTTT. The encoded protein is CATREGVTDTQYF.